Listed here is a single T cell receptor beta chain. This specimen belongs to a study of control samples from healthy donors and cancer patients. Here immunoSEQ multiplex PCR was the method, and the copy in TCRdb shows in-frame clones only, minus some. The sample lists about 160,000 clones, roughly 95% occurring once. The sequencing input was blood. The receptor comes from a woman under 40 in good health.

The CDR3 here is CASRTGEVQPQHF. The DNA of the CDR3 is TGTGCCAGCCGGACAGGGGAGGTTCAGCCCCAGCATTTT. This chain links TRBV6-5 with TRBJ1-5; 9 nucleotides line up with TRBD1. This CDR3 is 13 amino acids long. Unmatched junction bases numbered 5, after V lost 8 bases and J lost 6 bases. Germline CDR1 MNHEY, CDR2 SVGAGI.